These 10 T cell receptor beta chains came from one sample sequenced in a study of PD-L1 blockade in urothelial cancer. Assay: immunoSEQ multiplex PCR; the TCRdb copy retains only in-frame clones and omits some. In the table there are approximately 79,000 clones, about 82% of which are singletons. Indicated time point: pretreatment peripheral blood. The sample here was PBMCs, taken around atezolizumab (anti-PD-L1) treatment. These receptors originate from a man aged 35 to 55 with urothelial cancer.

This clone showed up just a few times. The V and J genes are TRBV7-9 and TRBJ2-7; 8 bases line up with TRBD2. The germline CDR1 and CDR2 sequences are SEHNR and FQNEAQ (reference sequence). With V trimmed by 5 bases and J by 3 bases, 6 bases remained unmatched. The CDR3 extends over 14 amino acids. The CDR3 loop is CASSVGLVNYEQYF. CDR3 DNA: TGTGCCAGCAGCGTGGGACTAGTCAACTACGAGCAGTACTTC.

This clone has a handful of counts. This chain joins TRBV18 and TRBJ1-5, with 7 bases fitting TRBD1. V lost 6 bases, J lost 1 base, and 6 bases stayed unmatched. Germline V lookup: CDR1 KGHSH, CDR2 LQKENI. The CDR3 consists of 15 residues. The CDR3 DNA sequence: TGTGCCAGCTCTCCCCAGGGGGTCAGCAATCAGCCCCAGCATTTT. This codes for CASSPQGVSNQPQHF.

The chain combines TRBV7-2 with TRBJ2-3; 8 bases are shared with TRBD2. Trimming took 5 bases from V and 2 from J; bases not matched to a gene: 6. The CDR3 runs to 15 residues. In germline, CDR1 is SGHTA, CDR2 FQGNSA. CDR3 bases: TGTGCCAGCAGCCTGGGACTAGGGTACACAGATACGCAGTATTTT. This codes for CASSLGLGYTDTQYF.

This chain joins TRBV29-1 and TRBJ2-5; 7 bases are a match to TRBD2. Germline CDR1 SQVTM, CDR2 ANQGSEA. The V and J ends lost 8 bases and 5 bases, in that order; junction bases with no gene match: 8. The CDR3 is 12 residues long. The chain's CDR3 is CSWRGLIETQYF. CDR3 coding DNA: TGCAGCTGGCGGGGGTTGATTGAGACCCAGTACTTC.

The V and J genes are TRBV19 and TRBJ1-5, with D unclear. There are 14 residues in the CDR3. Germline values: CDR1 LNHDA, CDR2 SQIVND (reference sequence). Trimming cost V 7 bases and J 0 bases, with 10 bases left between them. The chain's CDR3 is CASNRVSSNQPQHF. Here the CDR3 DNA reads TGTGCCAGTAATCGAGTGTCTAGCAATCAGCCCCAGCATTTT. Full variable domain (remainder filled in from reference TRBV19 and TRBJ1-5): DGGITQSPKYLFRKEGQNVTLSCEQNLNHDAMYWYRQDPGQGLRLIYYSQIVNDFQKGDIAEGYSVSREKKESFPLTVTSAQKNPTAFYLCASNRVSSNQPQHFGDGTRLSIL.

J is TRBJ1-1 and V is TRBV5-1, with D unclear. V was cut by 7 bases and J by 8 bases, with 18 bases left in between. This CDR3 is built from 13 residues. Germline assignment: CDR1 SGHRS and CDR2 YFSETQ. CDR3 coding DNA: TGCGCCAGCTCCCGGGGAGAAGGGCTAGAAGCTTTCTTT. Translating gives CASSRGEGLEAFF.

This sequence joins TRBV7-2 and TRBJ2-1; 8 nucleotides align to TRBD2. V shed 2 bases and J 2 bases; nucleotides not matched to a gene: 5. The CDR3 consists of 16 residues. From germline, CDR1 is SGHTA and CDR2 FQGNSA. The CDR3 loop is CASSLIAGGPYNEQFF. The CDR3 DNA reads TGTGCCAGCAGCTTAATCGCGGGGGGACCCTACAATGAGCAGTTCTTC.

The chain recombines TRBV7-3 with TRBJ2-7; TRBD2 matches 7 bases. V lost 0 bases and J lost 1; bases outside the gene matches: 6. Germline CDR1 reads SGHTA; CDR2 reads FQGTGA. The CDR3 runs to 16 residues. Here the CDR3 reads CASSLTSAGVSYEQYF. CDR3 DNA: TGTGCCAGCAGCTTAACGTCGGCGGGGGTATCCTACGAGCAGTACTTC.

This clone was counted a few times. DNA for the CDR3: TGTGCCAGCAGTTACAGGGGAGGTGAGCAGTTCTTC. Residues: CASSYRGGEQFF. The V call is TRBV28, the J call TRBJ2-1; maybe TRBD1 (7 bases). The CDR3 totals 12 residues. Trimming took off 4 bases at V and 9 bases at J, with 10 bases between the two ends. Germline-derived CDR1 and CDR2 are MDHEN and SYDVKM.

The chain is built from TRBV4-2 and TRBJ1-3; TRBD1 matches 9 bases. The CDR3 sequence is 20 residues long. Trimming at V came to 3 bases and at J to 1 base, leaving 16 bases not matched to a gene. The V gene's germline CDR1 is LGHNA and CDR2 YNFKEQ. The DNA of the CDR3 is TGTGCCAGCAGCCATAGGGGACAGGGTGGGGAATTAGTATCTGGAAACACCATATATTTT. Its translation is CASSHRGQGGELVSGNTIYF.